One and the same sample provided the 23 T cell receptor beta chains below, sequenced in a study of PD-1 blockade in classical Hodgkin lymphoma (TCRdb year 2020). The protocol used for the library was the immunoSEQ multiplex PCR assay. Held by TCRdb, this immuneACCESS table contains in-frame sequences only and omits some clones. Under half of the omission traces to an unresolved V gene where checked; the cause of the rest is unknown. The sample data list 100,000 to 130,000 clones, and about 89% of these were observed just once. The top ten constitute 20% of the sample. In the paper's terms, the time point label means: cycle 2 day 1 (C2D1) of nivolumab. Every trial patient had relapsed following autologous stem cell transplantation, and prior brentuximab vedotin exposure was what differed among cohorts A, B and C. The specimen was peripheral blood mononuclear cells (PBMCs), collected before the second cycle of nivolumab. The receptors derive from a human donor with classical Hodgkin lymphoma.

This clone was recorded a few times. The chain employs TRBV10-1 and TRBJ1-2; TRBD1 aligns across 8 bases. From germline, CDR1 is WNHNN and CDR2 SYGVQD (reference sequence). This CDR3 spans 13 amino acids. V shed 7 bases, J shed 6 bases, and the junction held 7 bases outside the gene matches. The CDR3 DNA reads TGCGCCAGCACCCTGGACAGGGAGGATGGCTACACCTTC. The encoded protein is CASTLDREDGYTF.

The V and J genes are TRBV27 and TRBJ2-7; 13 nucleotides align to TRBD2. After removal of 6 bases from V and 3 bases from J, the junction contained 11 bases not matched to a gene. CDR1 is MNHEY, CDR2 SMNVEV, per germline (reference sequence). The CDR3 spans 17 residues. DNA of the CDR3: TGTGCCAGCAGCGCACTAGCGGGAGGGCACGGGGGCTACGAGCAGTACTTC. This codes for CASSALAGGHGGYEQYF.

V and J are TRBV10-3 and TRBJ2-7; 8 bases agree with TRBD1. The CDR3 spans 12 residues. After removal of 9 bases from V and 7 bases from J, the junction contained 8 bases not matched to a gene. Germline-derived CDR1 and CDR2 are ENHRY and SYGVKD. The CDR3 DNA is TGTGCCATAAGATTAGGGGACAGGGAGCAGTACTTC. Protein sequence: CAIRLGDREQYF.

The CDR3 region has the DNA TGTGCCAGCAGCACCCGTCTAGCGGGAGCAGTCGGGGAGCTGTTTTTT. It translates to CASSTRLAGAVGELFF. J is TRBJ2-2 and V is TRBV13, with 10 bases lining up with TRBD2. This CDR3 comprises 16 residues. Germline CDR1 is PRHDT and CDR2 is FYEKMQ (reference sequence). V dropped 5 bases and J dropped 7; count of bases not matched to a gene: 10.

The chain has TRBV11-3 and TRBJ2-3; TRBD2 might be the D (6 bases). CDR3 length: 15 amino acids. CDR1 and CDR2 (germline): SGHNT, YENEEA. V lost 0 bases and J 2 bases, leaving 9 bases between the germline ends. The DNA of the CDR3 is TGTGCCAGCAGCTTAGAGGGACTCAACACAGATACGCAGTATTTT. It is translated as CASSLEGLNTDTQYF.

The rearrangement links TRBV18 to TRBJ1-1, with 8 bases matching TRBD1. J gave up 0 bases and V 3 bases, and 3 bases lay outside the gene matches. CDR3 length: 15 amino acids. Germline-derived CDR1 and CDR2 are KGHSH and LQKENI. For the CDR3, the DNA is TGTGCCAGCTCACCGACAGGGGTGATGAACACTGAAGCTTTCTTT. Protein sequence: CASSPTGVMNTEAFF.

The chain recombines TRBV7-8 with TRBJ2-2; the D gene is possibly TRBD2 (5 bases). V was trimmed by 2 bases and J by 2 bases, leaving 9 bases between them. The germline V gene encodes CDR1 SGHVS and CDR2 FQNEAQ. This CDR3 comprises 15 residues. The CDR3 sequence: CASSLLLVNTGELFF. Here the CDR3 DNA reads TGTGCCAGCAGCTTATTACTAGTTAACACCGGGGAGCTGTTTTTT.

The J gene is TRBJ2-3, the V gene TRBV29-1, with D perhaps matching TRBD2 (5 bases). Germline values: CDR1 SQVTM, CDR2 ANQGSEA. Deletions cut 3 bases from V and 6 bases from J, with 16 bases between. The CDR3 length is 14 residues. The CDR3 protein is CSVDGLRVFDTQYF. As DNA, the CDR3 is TGCAGCGTTGACGGACTCCGGGTTTTTGATACGCAGTATTTT.

The chain couples TRBV5-4 to TRBJ2-7; 9 bases agree with TRBD1. The germline V gene has CDR1 SGHNT and CDR2 YYREEE (reference sequence). The CDR3 spans 15 residues. V dropped 4 bases and J dropped 2; count of bases not matched to a gene: 7. The CDR3 sequence is CASSLAGTGTYEQYF. The DNA for the CDR3 is TGTGCCAGCAGCCTCGCCGGGACAGGGACCTACGAGCAGTACTTC.

This chain joins TRBV4-2 and TRBJ2-7; D is perhaps TRBD2 (6 bases). This CDR3 has 14 amino acids. Germline CDR1 reads LGHNA; CDR2 reads YNFKEQ. The V end was cut by 1 base, the J end by 6 bases, with 13 bases between. CDR3 loop: CASSQGNGGSEQYF. The CDR3 DNA reads TGTGCCAGCAGCCAAGGAAACGGGGGTTCCGAGCAGTACTTC.

V and J are TRBV28 and TRBJ2-5, with D perhaps TRBD1 (5 bases). Per the germline V gene, CDR1 is MDHEN and CDR2 is SYDVKM. The CDR3 is 15 residues long. Trimming stripped 5 bases from V and 4 bases from J, with 17 bases between. Written as DNA, the CDR3 is TGTGCCAGCAGTCCCCGAACAGGCGAGCGAGAGACCCAGTACTTC. Its protein product is CASSPRTGERETQYF.

In nucleotides, the CDR3 is TGTGCCTGGAGTACCGGGACAGGGGACAATGAGCAGTTCTTC. Its translation is CAWSTGTGDNEQFF. The chain has TRBV30 and TRBJ2-1, with 10 bases aligning to TRBD1. Trimming took 2 bases from V and 5 from J; bases not matched to a gene: 3. There are 14 residues in the CDR3. The germline V gene has CDR1 GTSNPN and CDR2 SVGIG (reference sequence).

The chain employs TRBV6-1 and TRBJ2-2; no firm D call. Trimming shortened V by 7 bases and J by 0 bases, and 9 bases separated the two germline ends. The CDR3 is made up of 14 amino acids. Germline V gene data show CDR1 as MNHNS and CDR2 as SASEGT. The CDR3 DNA is TGTGCCAGCATCCGGGCGGCGAACACCGGGGAGCTGTTTTTT. Its translation is CASIRAANTGELFF.

The rearrangement uses TRBV12-5 and TRBJ2-3; D may match TRBD1 or TRBD2 (5 bases each). The germline CDR1 and CDR2 sequences are LGHNT and FRNRAP. Trimming took 1 base from V and 0 from J, leaving 11 bases between them. The CDR3 contains 16 residues. CDR3 bases: TGTGCTAGTGGTTTGGGACACGGGGCCAGCACAGATACGCAGTATTTT. Residues: CASGLGHGASTDTQYF.

The genes are TRBV12-2 and TRBJ2-7; the D call TRBD1 from the table was never checked on the DNA. TRBV12-2 is tagged as a pseudogene. This CDR3 is built from 16 residues. CDR3 sequence reads: CASRFPGTSDGDEQYF. For the CDR3, the DNA is TGTGCAAGTCGCTTTCCCGGGACATCCGACGGGGACGAGCAGTACTTC.

The chain links TRBV4-3 to TRBJ2-2; 10 bases are shared with TRBD1. Germline V gene sequence: CDR1 LGHNA, CDR2 YSLEER. There are 14 residues in the CDR3. With V trimmed by 4 bases and J by 6 bases, 2 bases remained unmatched. CDR3 in amino acids: CASSLGQGAGELFF. The CDR3 coding sequence is TGCGCCAGCAGCCTCGGACAGGGGGCCGGGGAGCTGTTTTTT.

The gene calls are TRBV11-2 and TRBJ2-7, with 8 bases identical to TRBD1. The CDR3 is made up of 16 amino acids. Germline values: CDR1 SGHAT, CDR2 FQNNGV. The V segment lost 3 bases and the J segment 7 bases; nucleotides outside the gene matches: 14. CDR3 region: CASSFLVRRGRREQYF. The CDR3 bases are TGTGCCAGCAGCTTCCTGGTCCGCAGGGGGCGGCGGGAGCAGTACTTC.

The genes are TRBV13 and TRBJ2-3; the match to TRBD1 covers 7 bases. In germline, CDR1 is PRHDT, CDR2 FYEKMQ (reference sequence). The CDR3 loop spans 15 amino acids. J lost 5 bases, V lost 1 base, and 6 bases had no gene match. The CDR3 here is CASSLAGQALDTQYF. The CDR3, as DNA: TGTGCCAGCAGCTTAGCCGGACAGGCTTTAGATACGCAGTATTTT.

This sequence joins TRBV18 and TRBJ1-1; a possible D gene is TRBD1 (5 bases). Trimming cost V 2 bases and J 1 base, with 5 bases left between them. Germline V CDR1 and CDR2: KGHSH, LQKENI. The CDR3 runs 13 residues. This CDR3 reads CASSPGGNTEAFF. CDR3 bases: TGTGCCAGCTCACCAGGGGGGAACACTGAAGCTTTCTTT.

The chain carries TRBV2 and TRBJ2-5; no firm D call. The CDR3 runs to 12 residues. The V gene's germline CDR1 is SNHLY and CDR2 FYNNEI. V was cut by 6 bases and J by 3 bases, with 8 bases left in between. The CDR3 DNA follows: TGTGCCAGCAGCGTAACTAAAGAGACCCAGTACTTC. Protein product: CASSVTKETQYF.

The genes are TRBV27 and TRBJ2-7; D is unclear. The CDR3 is made up of 15 amino acids. Germline lookup yields CDR1 MNHEY and CDR2 SMNVEV (reference sequence). V was pared by 5 bases and J by 5 bases, with 19 bases between. Here the CDR3 reads CASSPPASSIDEQYF. CDR3 nucleotide sequence: TGTGCCAGCAGTCCCCCGGCCAGCTCCATCGACGAGCAGTACTTC.

The chain links TRBV4-1 to TRBJ1-1; perhaps TRBD1 as D (5 bases). The CDR3 totals 15 residues. Germline V gives CDR1 MGHRA, CDR2 YSYEKL. The germline V and J ends were trimmed by 2 bases and 6 bases, with 16 bases remaining between them. CDR3 sequence: CASSQLAGSRSEAFF. The CDR3 DNA is TGCGCCAGCAGCCAACTTGCAGGGAGTAGGTCTGAAGCTTTCTTT.

This clone was recorded a few times. This chain links TRBV7-9 with TRBJ1-5; D remains ambiguous. Germline V CDR1 and CDR2: SEHNR, FQNEAQ (reference sequence). This CDR3 spans 16 amino acids. The V and J ends lost 5 bases and 4 bases respectively, with 18 bases between them. This CDR3 reads CASSPAGGKGNQPQHF. Here the CDR3 DNA reads TGTGCCAGCAGCCCCGCCGGAGGGAAAGGAAATCAGCCCCAGCATTTT.